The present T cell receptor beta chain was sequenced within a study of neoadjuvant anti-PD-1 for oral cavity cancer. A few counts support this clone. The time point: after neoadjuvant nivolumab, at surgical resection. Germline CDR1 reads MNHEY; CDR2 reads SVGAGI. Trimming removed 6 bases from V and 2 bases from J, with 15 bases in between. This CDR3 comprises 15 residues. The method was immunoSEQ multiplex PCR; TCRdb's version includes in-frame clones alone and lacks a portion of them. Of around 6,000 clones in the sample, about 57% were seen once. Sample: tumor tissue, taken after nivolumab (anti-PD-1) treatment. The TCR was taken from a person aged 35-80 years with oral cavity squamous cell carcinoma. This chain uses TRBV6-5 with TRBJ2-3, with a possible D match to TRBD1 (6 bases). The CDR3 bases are TGTGCCAGCAGAGAGGACAGAGATTACACAGATACGCAGTATTTT. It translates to CASREDRDYTDTQYF.